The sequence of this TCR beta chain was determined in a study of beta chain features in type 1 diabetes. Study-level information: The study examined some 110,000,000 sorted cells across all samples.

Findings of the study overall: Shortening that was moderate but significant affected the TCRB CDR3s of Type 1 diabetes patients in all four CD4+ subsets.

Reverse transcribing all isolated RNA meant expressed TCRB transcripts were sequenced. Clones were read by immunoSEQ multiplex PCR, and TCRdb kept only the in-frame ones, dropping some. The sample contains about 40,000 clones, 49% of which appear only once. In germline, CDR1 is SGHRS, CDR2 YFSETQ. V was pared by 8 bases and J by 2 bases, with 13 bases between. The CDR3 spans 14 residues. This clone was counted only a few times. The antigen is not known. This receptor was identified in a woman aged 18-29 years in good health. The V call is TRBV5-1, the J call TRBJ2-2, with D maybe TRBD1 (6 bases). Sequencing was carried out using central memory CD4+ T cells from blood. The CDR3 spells CASQGPGNTGELFF. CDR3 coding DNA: TGCGCCAGTCAGGGGCCAGGCAACACCGGGGAGCTGTTTTTT.